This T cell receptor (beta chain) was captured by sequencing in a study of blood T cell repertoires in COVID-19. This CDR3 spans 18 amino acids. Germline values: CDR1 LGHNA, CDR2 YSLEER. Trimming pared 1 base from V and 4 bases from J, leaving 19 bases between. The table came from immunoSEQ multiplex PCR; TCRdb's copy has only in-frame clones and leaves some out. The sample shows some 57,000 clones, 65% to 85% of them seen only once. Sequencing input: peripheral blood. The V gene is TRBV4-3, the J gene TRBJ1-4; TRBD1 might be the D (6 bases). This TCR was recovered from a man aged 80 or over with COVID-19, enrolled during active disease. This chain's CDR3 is CASSQAPSTTGRNEKLFF. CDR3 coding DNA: TGCGCCAGCAGCCAAGCGCCCTCCACGACAGGTCGTAATGAAAAACTGTTTTTT.